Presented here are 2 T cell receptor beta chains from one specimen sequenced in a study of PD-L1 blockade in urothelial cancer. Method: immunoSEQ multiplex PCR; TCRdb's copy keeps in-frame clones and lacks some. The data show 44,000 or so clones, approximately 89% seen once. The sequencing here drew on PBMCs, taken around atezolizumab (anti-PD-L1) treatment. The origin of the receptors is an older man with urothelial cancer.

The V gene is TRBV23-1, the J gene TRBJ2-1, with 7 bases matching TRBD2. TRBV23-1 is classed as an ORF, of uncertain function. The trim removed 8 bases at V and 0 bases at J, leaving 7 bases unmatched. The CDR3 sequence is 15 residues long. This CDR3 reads CASFGRGSSYNEQFF. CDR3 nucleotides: TGCGCCAGCTTTGGGAGGGGTAGCTCCTACAATGAGCAGTTCTTC.

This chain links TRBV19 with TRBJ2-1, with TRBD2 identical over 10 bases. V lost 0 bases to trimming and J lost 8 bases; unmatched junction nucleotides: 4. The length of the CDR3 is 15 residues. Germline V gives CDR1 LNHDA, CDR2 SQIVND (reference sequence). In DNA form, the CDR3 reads TGTGCCAGTAGTATAGAGCCGGGACTAGCGCATGAGCAGTTCTTC. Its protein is CASSIEPGLAHEQFF.